These T cell receptor beta chains were read from a single sample in a study of blood T cell repertoires in COVID-19. Some clones are missing from TCRdb's copy, which holds only in-frame ones; the method was immunoSEQ multiplex PCR. The sample contains approximately 400,000 clones, approximately 90% of which appear only once. The specimen sequenced was PBMCs or T cells enriched from blood (not recorded which). The source is a woman aged 18-30 years who had recovered from COVID-19. CDR3s include the opening cysteine and the closing phenylalanine or tryptophan. The D gene is left open where the match is weak. Size values are once, few and many counts, or a class for expanded clones, and some rows have none.

D gene,clone size,J gene,V gene,CDR3 DNA,CDR3 protein
TRBD2,.,TRBJ2-1,TRBV11-2,TGTGCCAGCAGAACAAGTTTCCTAGCGGGGGGAGTCAATGAGCAGTTCTTC,CASRTSFLAGGVNEQFF
TRBD2,.,TRBJ2-3,TRBV7-9,TGTGCCAGCAGCGCCGGACTAGCGGGGACAACAGATACGCAGTATTTT,CASSAGLAGTTDTQYF
.,once,TRBJ2-7,TRBV29-1,TGCAGCGTTGAGAAGAGCTCCTACGAGCAGTACTTC,CSVEKSSYEQYF
.,.,TRBJ2-5,TRBV7-3,TGTGCCAGCAGCTTAAAGGGGGTTGGAGAGACCCAGTACTTC,CASSLKGVGETQYF
.,once,TRBJ2-7,TRBV6-4,TGTGCCAGCAGTGAGGGGGGTGTGAACGAGCAGTACTTC,CASSEGGVNEQYF
.,.,TRBJ2-7,TRBV29-1,TGCAGCGTTGAGTCGCCAGGGAACTACGAGCAGTACTTC,CSVESPGNYEQYF
.,.,TRBJ2-1,TRBV11-2,TGTGCCAGCAGCCGCGGGACAGACTACAATGAGCAGTTCTTC,CASSRGTDYNEQFF
.,once,TRBJ2-7,TRBV6-5,TGTGCCAGCAGCCTTTCTAGTACCTACGAGCAGTACTTC,CASSLSSTYEQYF
.,once,TRBJ1-6,TRBV19,TGTGCCAGTAGTATAGTGTCAGGGGACTCACCCCTCCACTTT,CASSIVSGDSPLHF
.,once,TRBJ2-5,TRBV9,TGTGCCAGCTCGCCAAACGGGGAGACCCAGTACTTC,CASSPNGETQYF
TRBD1,.,TRBJ1-1,TRBV5-1,TGCGCCAGCAGCTGGACAGGGGGCATGGCTTTCTTT,CASSWTGGMAFF
TRBD1,.,TRBJ1-5,TRBV2,TGTGCCAGCAGTGTGACAGGGAAAAGCAATCAGCCCCAGCATTTT,CASSVTGKSNQPQHF
.,.,TRBJ2-5,TRBV19,TGTGCCAGTAGTATAGGGGGGGGCGTCGGAGAGACCCAGTACTTC,CASSIGGGVGETQYF
.,.,TRBJ2-1,TRBV30,TGTGCCTGGAGCGACGGGGGGCCTGGGGAGCAGTTCTTC,CAWSDGGPGEQFF
TRBD2,.,TRBJ2-7,TRBV4-2,TGTGCCAGCAGCCATGTAACGCCGGGGGGAAGCTCCTACGAGCAGTACTTC,CASSHVTPGGSSYEQYF
.,.,TRBJ1-1,TRBV11-2,TGTGCCAGCAGCCCCGGACAGACCTACACTGAAGCTTTCTTT,CASSPGQTYTEAFF
TRBD1,.,TRBJ1-1,TRBV5-5,TGTGCCAGCAGCTACGGGGACAGGGCGGACACTGAAGCTTTCTTT,CASSYGDRADTEAFF
.,.,TRBJ1-2,TRBV10-3,TGTGCCATCAGTGAAGACGGGGGGCTGTATGGCTACACCTTC,CAISEDGGLYGYTF
.,.,TRBJ1-1,TRBV6-5,TGTGCCAGCAGAAAAGAGAGCGGATCCACTGAAGCTTTCTTT,CASRKESGSTEAFF
.,once,TRBJ2-2,TRBV6-5,TGTGCCAGCGGGGGCCGGACAGTGAACACCGGGGAGCTGTTTTTT,CASGGRTVNTGELFF
TRBD1,.,TRBJ1-2,TRBV10-3,TGTGCCATCAGTGAGGTACAGGGGTATGGCTACACCTTC,CAISEVQGYGYTF
.,.,TRBJ1-2,TRBV5-4,TGTGCCAGCAGCCTCACTCCCACTAACTATGGCTACACCTTC,CASSLTPTNYGYTF
.,.,TRBJ2-3,TRBV5-6,TGTGCCAGCAGCTTTGTTAGCCCAGATACGCAGTATTTT,CASSFVSPDTQYF
TRBD1,.,TRBJ2-7,TRBV11-2,TGTGCCAGCAGCTACACAGGGGTTCGGGAGCAGTACTTC,CASSYTGVREQYF
.,.,TRBJ1-2,TRBV3-1/TRBV3-2,TGTGCCAGCAGTGGAGAGAGTTATGGCTACACCTTC,CASSGESYGYTF
TRBD2,.,TRBJ2-2,TRBV7-2,TGTGCCAGCAGGACCGGGGGGAAGAACACCGGGGAGCTGTTTTTT,CASRTGGKNTGELFF
TRBD1,.,TRBJ1-4,TRBV5-6,TGTGCCAGCAGCGCCGGGACAGGGTGGGGATTAAGTGAAAAACTGTTTTTT,CASSAGTGWGLSEKLFF
TRBD1,.,TRBJ1-4,TRBV9,TGTGCCAGCAGCCCGGACAGGGCAAATGAAAAACTGTTTTTT,CASSPDRANEKLFF
.,.,TRBJ1-1,TRBV12-3/TRBV12-4,TGTGCCAGCCCCCCACAGGGAAACACTGAAGCTTTCTTT,CASPPQGNTEAFF
TRBD2,.,TRBJ2-7,TRBV19,TGTGCCAGTAGTATAAGTGGAAGGCGGGGGGGCCTACTTGAGCAGTACTTC,CASSISGRRGGLLEQYF
.,.,TRBJ1-2,TRBV7-3,TGTGCCAGCAGCTTAATCCCGGGGAACGGCTACACCTTC,CASSLIPGNGYTF
TRBD1,.,TRBJ1-2,TRBV5-1,TGCGCCAGCAGCGGTGTGACAGGGGGCGGTCATGGCTACACCTTC,CASSGVTGGGHGYTF
.,.,TRBJ2-1,TRBV6-5,TGTGCCAGCAGTTACAGGCAGGGTGGCTACAATGAGCAGTTCTTC,CASSYRQGGYNEQFF
TRBD1,.,TRBJ1-6,TRBV7-2,TGTGCCAGCAGCTTGACAGGGAACTCACCCCTCCACTTT,CASSLTGNSPLHF
TRBD1,.,TRBJ2-5,TRBV30,TGTGCCTGGAGGGGGGACAGTGAGGGCGAGACCCAGTACTTC,CAWRGDSEGETQYF
.,.,TRBJ2-1,TRBV11-2,TGTGCCAGCAGCCCACGCACCAGGGTCCGGGAGCAGTTCTTC,CASSPRTRVREQFF
.,few,TRBJ2-7,TRBV10-3,TGTGCCACCGTATCCCAGGGTTTACTTCGACCCGAGCAGTACTTC,CATVSQGLLRPEQYF
TRBD1,few,TRBJ2-7,TRBV19,TGTGCCAGTACCCTGGGACAGGGTTTAGGTGAGCAGTACTTC,CASTLGQGLGEQYF
.,.,TRBJ1-5,TRBV11-3,TGTGCCAGCAGCTTTGACCTGGGACACTTAAAGGGGAGCAATCAGCCCCAGCATTTT,CASSFDLGHLKGSNQPQHF
.,.,TRBJ2-1,TRBV12-5,TGTGCTAGTGGTTTGTCGGGGGATGAGCAGTTCTTC,CASGLSGDEQFF
.,.,TRBJ1-2,TRBV20-1,TGCAGTGCCCCGGGGGGTCTTGGCTACACCTTC,CSAPGGLGYTF
.,few,TRBJ1-4,TRBV7-9,TGTGCCAGCAGCCCCTTAGGGGCAGGTGAAAAACTGTTTTTT,CASSPLGAGEKLFF
TRBD1,.,TRBJ1-2,TRBV4-1,TGCGCCAGCAGCCAAGATGGCGGGACAGGGACCTATGGCTACACCTTC,CASSQDGGTGTYGYTF
.,.,TRBJ1-3,TRBV29-1,TGCAGCTGCGCCCCGGACATCGCTGGAAACACCATATATTTT,CSCAPDIAGNTIYF
.,once,TRBJ1-1,TRBV4-1,TGCGCCAGCAGCCAAGAATTCAGGCCTACTGAAGCTTTCTTT,CASSQEFRPTEAFF
.,.,TRBJ2-1,TRBV5-1,TGCGCCAGCAGCTCTGGGCCCGGGGGCAATGAGCAGTTCTTC,CASSSGPGGNEQFF
TRBD2,.,TRBJ2-3,TRBV5-1,TGCGCCAGCAGCTTGGGAGCGGGGGGCGGGACAGATACGCAGTATTTT,CASSLGAGGGTDTQYF
TRBD2,.,TRBJ2-7,TRBV7-2,TGTGCCAGCAGCTTAGTTAGCGGGGGGACCTCCTACGAGCAGTACTTC,CASSLVSGGTSYEQYF
.,.,TRBJ1-6,TRBV14,TGTGCCAGCAGCCAAGCAGGGGCTTCACCCCTCCACTTT,CASSQAGASPLHF
TRBD1,.,TRBJ1-5,TRBV2,TGTGCCAGCGAGTCCGGGACAGCAAATCAGCCCCAGCATTTT,CASESGTANQPQHF
TRBD1,once,TRBJ1-2,TRBV6-5,TGTGCCAGCAGGACGGACAGGGGCTACACCTTC,CASRTDRGYTF
TRBD1,.,TRBJ1-2,TRBV6-6,TGTGCCAGCAGGAGACAGGGGACTAACTATGGCTACACCTTC,CASRRQGTNYGYTF
.,.,TRBJ2-1,TRBV18,TGTGCCAGCTCACCAGCGACGACACAGTACAATGAGCAGTTCTTC,CASSPATTQYNEQFF
.,.,TRBJ1-5,TRBV12-5,TGTGCTAGTGGTTTGGGGGCAGTGGAGGCTCAGCCCCAGCATTTT,CASGLGAVEAQPQHF
TRBD1,.,TRBJ2-7,TRBV30,TGTGCCGCCGAGATGGGACAGGGCCGGTCGCAGTACTTC,CAAEMGQGRSQYF
.,.,TRBJ1-6,TRBV6-1,TGTGCCAGCAGTGAAGTTCCAGGGTCGCGATCACCCCTCCACTTT,CASSEVPGSRSPLHF
.,.,TRBJ2-1,TRBV5-6,TGTGCCAGCAGCTTCCGGGGCTCCTACAATGAGCAGTTCTTC,CASSFRGSYNEQFF
TRBD1,.,TRBJ1-2,TRBV12-3/TRBV12-4,TGTGCCAGCAGCCGGGACAGTAACTATGGCTACACCTTC,CASSRDSNYGYTF